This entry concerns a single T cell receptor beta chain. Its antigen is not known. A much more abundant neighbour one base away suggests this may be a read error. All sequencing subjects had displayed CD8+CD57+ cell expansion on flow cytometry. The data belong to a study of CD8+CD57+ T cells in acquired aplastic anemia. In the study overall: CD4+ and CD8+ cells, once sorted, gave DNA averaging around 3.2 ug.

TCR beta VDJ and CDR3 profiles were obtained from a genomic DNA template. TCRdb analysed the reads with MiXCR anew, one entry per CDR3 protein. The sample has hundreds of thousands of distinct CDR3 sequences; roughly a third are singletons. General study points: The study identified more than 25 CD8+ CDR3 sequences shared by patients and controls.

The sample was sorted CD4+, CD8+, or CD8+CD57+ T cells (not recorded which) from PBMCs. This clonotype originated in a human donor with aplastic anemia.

CDR3 DNA: TGCCCCAGCAGTGTGTCTAGTGTCTCCGGGGAGCTGTTTTTT. This encodes CPSSVSSVSGELFF. The V and J genes are TRBV10-1 and TRBJ2-2; D call uncertain. CDR3 length: 14 amino acids. Germline lookup yields CDR1 WNHNN and CDR2 SYGVQD (reference sequence).